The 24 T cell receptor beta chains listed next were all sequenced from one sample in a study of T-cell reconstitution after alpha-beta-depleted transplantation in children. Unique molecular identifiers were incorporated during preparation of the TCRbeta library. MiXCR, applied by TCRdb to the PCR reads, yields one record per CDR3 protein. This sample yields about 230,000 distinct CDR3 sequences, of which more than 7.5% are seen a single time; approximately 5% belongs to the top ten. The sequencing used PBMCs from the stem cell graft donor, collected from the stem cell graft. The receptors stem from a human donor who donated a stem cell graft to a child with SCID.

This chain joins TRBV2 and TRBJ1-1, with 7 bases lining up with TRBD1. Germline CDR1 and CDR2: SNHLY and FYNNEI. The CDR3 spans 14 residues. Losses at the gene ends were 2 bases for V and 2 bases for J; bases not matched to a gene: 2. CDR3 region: CASSERDRNTEAFF. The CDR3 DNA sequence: TGTGCCAGCAGTGAACGGGACAGAAACACTGAAGCTTTCTTT. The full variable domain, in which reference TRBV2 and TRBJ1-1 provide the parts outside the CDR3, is EPEVTQTPSHQVTQMGQEVILRCVPISNHLYFYWYRQILGQKVEFLVSFYNNEISEKSEIFDDQFSVERPDGSNFTLKIRSTKLEDSAMYFCASSERDRNTEAFFGQGTRLTVV.

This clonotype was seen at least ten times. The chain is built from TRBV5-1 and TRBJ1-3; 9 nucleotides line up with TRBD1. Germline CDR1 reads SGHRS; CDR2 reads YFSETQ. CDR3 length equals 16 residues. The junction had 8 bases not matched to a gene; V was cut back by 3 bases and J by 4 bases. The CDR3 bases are TGCGCCAGCAGCTCCGACGGACAGGGGAGAGGAAACACCATATATTTT. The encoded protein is CASSSDGQGRGNTIYF.

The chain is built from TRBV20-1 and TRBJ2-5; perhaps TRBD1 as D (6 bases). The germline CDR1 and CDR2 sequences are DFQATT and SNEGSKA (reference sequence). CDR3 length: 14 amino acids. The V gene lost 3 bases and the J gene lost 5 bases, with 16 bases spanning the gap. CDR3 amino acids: CSARRQQGGETQYF. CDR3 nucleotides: TGCAGTGCTAGGCGACAACAGGGCGGGGAGACCCAGTACTTC.

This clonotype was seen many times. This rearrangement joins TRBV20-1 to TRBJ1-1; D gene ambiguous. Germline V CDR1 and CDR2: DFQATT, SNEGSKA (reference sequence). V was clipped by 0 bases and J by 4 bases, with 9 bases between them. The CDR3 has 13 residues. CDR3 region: CSARDLEGTEAFF. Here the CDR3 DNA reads TGCAGTGCTAGAGATCTGGAGGGCACTGAAGCTTTCTTT.

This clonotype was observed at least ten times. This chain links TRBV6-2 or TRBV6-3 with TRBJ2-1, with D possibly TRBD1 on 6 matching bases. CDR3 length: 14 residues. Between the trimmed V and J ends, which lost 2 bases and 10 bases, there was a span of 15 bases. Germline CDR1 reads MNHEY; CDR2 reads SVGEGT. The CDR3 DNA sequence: TGTGCCAGCAGTTACACAACTACAGGGAACGAGCAGTTCTTC. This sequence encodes CASSYTTTGNEQFF.

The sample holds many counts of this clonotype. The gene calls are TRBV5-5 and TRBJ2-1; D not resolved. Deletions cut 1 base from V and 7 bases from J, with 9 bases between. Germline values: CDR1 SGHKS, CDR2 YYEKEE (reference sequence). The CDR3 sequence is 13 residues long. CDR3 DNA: TGTGCCAGCAGCTTGAAGGCGGAGAATGAGCAGTTCTTC. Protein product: CASSLKAENEQFF.

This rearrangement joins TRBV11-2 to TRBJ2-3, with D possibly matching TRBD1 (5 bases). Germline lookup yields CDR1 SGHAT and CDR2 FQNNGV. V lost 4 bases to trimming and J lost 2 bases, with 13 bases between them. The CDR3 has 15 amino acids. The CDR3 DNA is TGTGCCAGCAGCTACGGACAAATCCTCACAGATACGCAGTATTTT. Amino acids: CASSYGQILTDTQYF.

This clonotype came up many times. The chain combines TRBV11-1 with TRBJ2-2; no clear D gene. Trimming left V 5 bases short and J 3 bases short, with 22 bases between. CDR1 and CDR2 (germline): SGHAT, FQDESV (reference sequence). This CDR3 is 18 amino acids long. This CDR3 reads CASSPSPGVGIDTGELFF. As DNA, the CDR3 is TGTGCCAGCAGCCCCTCTCCAGGAGTTGGGATCGACACCGGGGAGCTGTTTTTT.

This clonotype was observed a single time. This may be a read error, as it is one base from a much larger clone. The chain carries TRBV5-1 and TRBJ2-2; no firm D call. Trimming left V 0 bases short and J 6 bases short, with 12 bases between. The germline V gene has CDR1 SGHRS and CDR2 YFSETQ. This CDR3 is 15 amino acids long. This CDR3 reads CASSLVRAYAGELFF. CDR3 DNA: TGCGCCAGCAGCTTGGTTCGGGCTTACGCCGGGGAGCTGTTTTTT.

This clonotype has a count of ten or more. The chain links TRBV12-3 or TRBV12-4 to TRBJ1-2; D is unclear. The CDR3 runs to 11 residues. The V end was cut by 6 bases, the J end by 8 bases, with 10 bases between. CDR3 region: CASSYYGGYTF. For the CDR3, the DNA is TGTGCCAGCAGCTATTACGGGGGCTACACCTTC.

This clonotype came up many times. CDR3 loop: CASSEEARYSYEQYF. The CDR3 bases are TGTGCCAGCAGTGAAGAGGCCAGATATTCCTACGAGCAGTACTTC. The chain uses TRBV2 and TRBJ2-7; no clear D gene. CDR3 length: 15 residues. Per the germline V gene, CDR1 is SNHLY and CDR2 is FYNNEI. Trimming removed 1 base at V and 1 base at J, with 11 bases between.

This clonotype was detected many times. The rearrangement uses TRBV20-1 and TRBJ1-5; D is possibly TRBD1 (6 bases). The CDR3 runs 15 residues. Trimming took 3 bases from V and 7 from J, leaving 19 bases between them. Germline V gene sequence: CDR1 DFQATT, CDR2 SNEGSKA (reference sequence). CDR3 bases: TGCAGTGCTAGTCCTCAGATTCAGGGGTTGCAGCCCCAGCATTTT. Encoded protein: CSASPQIQGLQPQHF.

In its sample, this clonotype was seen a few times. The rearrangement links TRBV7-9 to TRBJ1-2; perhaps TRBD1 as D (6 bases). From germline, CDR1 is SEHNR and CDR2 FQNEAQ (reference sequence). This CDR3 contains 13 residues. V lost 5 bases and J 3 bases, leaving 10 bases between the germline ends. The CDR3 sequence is CASSIRQDYGYTF. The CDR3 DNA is TGTGCCAGCAGCATAAGACAGGACTATGGCTACACCTTC. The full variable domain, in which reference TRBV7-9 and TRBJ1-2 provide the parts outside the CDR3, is DTGVSQNPRHKITKRGQNVTFRCDPISEHNRLYWYRQTLGQGPEFLTYFQNEAQLEKSRLLSDRFSAERPKGSFSTLEIQRTEQGDSAMYLCASSIRQDYGYTFGSGTRLTVV.

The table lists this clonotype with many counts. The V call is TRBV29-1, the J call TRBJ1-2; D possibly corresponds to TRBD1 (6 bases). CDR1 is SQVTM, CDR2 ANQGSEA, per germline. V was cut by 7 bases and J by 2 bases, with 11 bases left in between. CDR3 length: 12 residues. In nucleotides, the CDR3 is TGCAGCGCCATCGGACAGAACTATGGCTACACCTTC. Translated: CSAIGQNYGYTF.

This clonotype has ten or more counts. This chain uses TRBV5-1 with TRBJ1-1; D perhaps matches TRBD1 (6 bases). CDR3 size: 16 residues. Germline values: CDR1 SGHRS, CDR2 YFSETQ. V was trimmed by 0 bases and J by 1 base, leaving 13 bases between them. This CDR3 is CASSLATGSTNTEAFF. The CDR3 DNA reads TGCGCCAGCAGCTTGGCAACAGGGTCGACGAACACTGAAGCTTTCTTT.

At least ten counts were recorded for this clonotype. The CDR3 sequence: CASRGLLAEKLFF. The DNA for the CDR3 is TGCGCCAGCAGGGGACTCTTGGCTGAAAAACTGTTTTTT. The chain recombines TRBV5-1 with TRBJ1-4; D perhaps matches TRBD1 (5 bases). Germline V gene data show CDR1 as SGHRS and CDR2 as YFSETQ. Trimming took 5 bases from V and 7 from J, leaving 12 bases between them. The CDR3 runs to 13 residues.

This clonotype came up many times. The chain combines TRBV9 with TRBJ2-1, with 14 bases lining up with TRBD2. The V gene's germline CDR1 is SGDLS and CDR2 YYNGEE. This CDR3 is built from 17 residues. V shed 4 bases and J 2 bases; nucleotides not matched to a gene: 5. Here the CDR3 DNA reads TGTGCCAGCAGCCTCGGGACTAGCGGGGGACCCTACAATGAGCAGTTCTTC. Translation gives CASSLGTSGGPYNEQFF.

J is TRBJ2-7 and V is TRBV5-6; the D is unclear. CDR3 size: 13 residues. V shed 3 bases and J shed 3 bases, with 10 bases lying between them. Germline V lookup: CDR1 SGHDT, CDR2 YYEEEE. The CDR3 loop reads CASSSLLDYEQYF. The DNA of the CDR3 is TGTGCCAGCAGCTCCCTTTTAGACTACGAGCAGTACTTC.

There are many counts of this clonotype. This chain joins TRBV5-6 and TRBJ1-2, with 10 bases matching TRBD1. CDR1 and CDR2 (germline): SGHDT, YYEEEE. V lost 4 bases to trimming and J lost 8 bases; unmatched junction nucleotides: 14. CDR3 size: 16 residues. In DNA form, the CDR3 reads TGTGCCAGCAGCCCCCCCTTGACAGGGGGCATAGGGGGCTACACCTTC. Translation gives CASSPPLTGGIGGYTF.

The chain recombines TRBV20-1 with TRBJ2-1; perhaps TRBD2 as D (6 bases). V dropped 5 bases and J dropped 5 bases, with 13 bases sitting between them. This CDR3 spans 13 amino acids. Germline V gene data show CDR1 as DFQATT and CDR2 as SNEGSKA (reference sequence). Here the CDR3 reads CSACRDSNNEQFF. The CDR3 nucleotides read TGCAGTGCTTGCCGGGACTCGAACAATGAGCAGTTCTTC.

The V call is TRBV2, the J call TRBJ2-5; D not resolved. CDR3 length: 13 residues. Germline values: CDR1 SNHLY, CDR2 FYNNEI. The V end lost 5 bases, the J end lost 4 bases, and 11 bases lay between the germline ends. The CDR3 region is CASSPTKRETQYF. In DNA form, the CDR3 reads TGTGCCAGCAGTCCCACAAAACGAGAGACCCAGTACTTC.

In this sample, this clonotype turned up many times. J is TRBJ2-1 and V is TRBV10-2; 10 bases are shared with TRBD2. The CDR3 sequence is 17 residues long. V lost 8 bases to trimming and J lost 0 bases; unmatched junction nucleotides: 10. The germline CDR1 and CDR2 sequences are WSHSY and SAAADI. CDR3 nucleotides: TGCGCCAGCGGGGTGGGGGCTAGCGGGAGCTCCTACAATGAGCAGTTCTTC. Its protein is CASGVGASGSSYNEQFF.

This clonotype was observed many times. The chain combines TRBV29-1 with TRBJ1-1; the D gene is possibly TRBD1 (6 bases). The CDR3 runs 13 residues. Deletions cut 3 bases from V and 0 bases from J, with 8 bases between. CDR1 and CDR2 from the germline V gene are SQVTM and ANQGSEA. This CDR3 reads CSVDGQMNTEAFF. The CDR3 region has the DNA TGCAGCGTTGACGGACAGATGAACACTGAAGCTTTCTTT.

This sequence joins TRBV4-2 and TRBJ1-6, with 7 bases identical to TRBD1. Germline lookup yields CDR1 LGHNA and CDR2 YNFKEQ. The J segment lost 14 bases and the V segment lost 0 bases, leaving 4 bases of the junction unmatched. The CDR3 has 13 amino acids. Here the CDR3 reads CASSQDDRATLHF. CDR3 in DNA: TGTGCCAGCAGCCAAGACGACAGGGCCACCCTCCACTTT.